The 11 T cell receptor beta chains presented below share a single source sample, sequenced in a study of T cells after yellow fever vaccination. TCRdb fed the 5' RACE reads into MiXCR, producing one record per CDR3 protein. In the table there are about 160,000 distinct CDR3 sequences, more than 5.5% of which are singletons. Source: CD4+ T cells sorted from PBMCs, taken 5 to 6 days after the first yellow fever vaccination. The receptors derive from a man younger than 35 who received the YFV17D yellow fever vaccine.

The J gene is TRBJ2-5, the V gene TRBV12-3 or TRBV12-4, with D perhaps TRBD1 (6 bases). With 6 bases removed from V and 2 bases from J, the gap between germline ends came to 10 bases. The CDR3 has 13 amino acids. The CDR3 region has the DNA TGTGCCAGCAGACAGACAGGTCAAGAGACCCAGTACTTC. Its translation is CASRQTGQETQYF.

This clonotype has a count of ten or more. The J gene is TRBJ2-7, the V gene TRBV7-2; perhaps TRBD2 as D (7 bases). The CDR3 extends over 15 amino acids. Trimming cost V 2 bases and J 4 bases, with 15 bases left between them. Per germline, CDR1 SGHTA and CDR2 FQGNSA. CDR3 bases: TGTGCCAGCAGCTTAATTACTGCGGGGGCTTACGAGCAGTACTTC. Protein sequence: CASSLITAGAYEQYF. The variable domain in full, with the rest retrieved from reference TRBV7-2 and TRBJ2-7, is GAGVSQSPSNKVTEKGKDVELRCDPISGHTALYWYRQSLGQGLEFLIYFQGNSAPDKSGLPSDRFSAERTGGSVSTLTIQRTQQEDSAVYLCASSLITAGAYEQYFGPGTRLTVT.

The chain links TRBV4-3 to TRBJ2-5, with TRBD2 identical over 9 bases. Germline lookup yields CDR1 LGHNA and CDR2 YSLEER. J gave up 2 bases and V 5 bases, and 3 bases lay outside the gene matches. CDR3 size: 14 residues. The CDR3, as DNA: TGCGCCAGCAGCGCCAGCGGGGGGCAAGAGACCCAGTACTTC. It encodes CASSASGGQETQYF.

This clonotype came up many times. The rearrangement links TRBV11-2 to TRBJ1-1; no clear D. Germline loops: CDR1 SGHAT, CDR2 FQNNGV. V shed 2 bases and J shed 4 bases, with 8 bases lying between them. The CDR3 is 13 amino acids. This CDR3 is CASSLSHGTEAFF. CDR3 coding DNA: TGTGCCAGCAGCTTATCCCATGGCACTGAAGCTTTCTTT. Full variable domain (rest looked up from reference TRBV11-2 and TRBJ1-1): EAGVAQSPRYKIIEKRQSVAFWCNPISGHATLYWYQQILGQGPKLLIQFQNNGVVDDSQLPKDRFSAERLKGVDSTLKIQPAKLEDSAVYLCASSLSHGTEAFFGQGTRLTVV.

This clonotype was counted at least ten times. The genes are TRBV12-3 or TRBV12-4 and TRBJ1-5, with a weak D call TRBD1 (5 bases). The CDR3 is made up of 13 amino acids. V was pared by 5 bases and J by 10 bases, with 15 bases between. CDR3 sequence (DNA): TGTGCCAGCAGTACCAGGGTATCGGGACCCCAGCATTTT. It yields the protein CASSTRVSGPQHF.

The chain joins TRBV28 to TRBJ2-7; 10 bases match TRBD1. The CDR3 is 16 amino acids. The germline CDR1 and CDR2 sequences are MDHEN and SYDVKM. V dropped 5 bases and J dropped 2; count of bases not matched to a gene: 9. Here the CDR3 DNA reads TGTGCCAGCAGTGGCGGTCGGGGGACAGGGGCCTACGAGCAGTACGTC. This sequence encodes CASSGGRGTGAYEQYV.

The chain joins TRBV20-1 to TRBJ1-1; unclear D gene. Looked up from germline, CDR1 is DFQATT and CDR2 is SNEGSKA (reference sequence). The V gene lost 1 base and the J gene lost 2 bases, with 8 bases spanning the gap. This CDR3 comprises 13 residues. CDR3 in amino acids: CSARGHINTEAFF. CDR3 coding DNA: TGCAGTGCTAGAGGCCACATCAACACTGAAGCTTTCTTT.

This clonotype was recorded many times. The CDR3 bases are TGCGCCAGCAGCTTGGTAGGGCAGCCCTACGAGCAGTACTTC. Amino acids: CASSLVGQPYEQYF. This sequence joins TRBV5-1 and TRBJ2-7, with no clear D. This CDR3 is 14 amino acids long. Per the germline V gene, CDR1 is SGHRS and CDR2 is YFSETQ. Trimming took 0 bases from V and 2 from J, leaving 9 bases between them.

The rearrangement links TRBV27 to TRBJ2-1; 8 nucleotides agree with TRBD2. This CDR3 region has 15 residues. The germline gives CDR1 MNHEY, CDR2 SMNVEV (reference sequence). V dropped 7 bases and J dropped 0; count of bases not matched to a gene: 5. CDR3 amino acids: CASISGGPSYNEQFF. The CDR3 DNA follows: TGTGCCAGCATAAGCGGGGGCCCCTCCTACAATGAGCAGTTCTTC.

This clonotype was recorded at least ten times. The CDR3 DNA follows: TGTGCCAGCAGCCGACGAGGGGGGGAGACCCAGTACTTC. It is translated as CASSRRGGETQYF. The V gene is TRBV5-5, the J gene TRBJ2-5; either TRBD1 or TRBD2 may supply D (6 bases each). The CDR3 consists of 13 residues. Germline V gene sequence: CDR1 SGHKS, CDR2 YYEKEE (reference sequence). The ends were cut back, 4 bases at V and 5 bases at J, with 12 bases in the middle.

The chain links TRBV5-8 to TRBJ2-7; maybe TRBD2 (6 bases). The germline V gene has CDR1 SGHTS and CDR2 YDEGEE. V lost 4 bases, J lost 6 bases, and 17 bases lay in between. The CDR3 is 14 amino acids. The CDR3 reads CASSLEGGVGEQYF. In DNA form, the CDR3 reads TGTGCCAGCAGCCTGGAGGGTGGGGTAGGCGAGCAGTACTTC.